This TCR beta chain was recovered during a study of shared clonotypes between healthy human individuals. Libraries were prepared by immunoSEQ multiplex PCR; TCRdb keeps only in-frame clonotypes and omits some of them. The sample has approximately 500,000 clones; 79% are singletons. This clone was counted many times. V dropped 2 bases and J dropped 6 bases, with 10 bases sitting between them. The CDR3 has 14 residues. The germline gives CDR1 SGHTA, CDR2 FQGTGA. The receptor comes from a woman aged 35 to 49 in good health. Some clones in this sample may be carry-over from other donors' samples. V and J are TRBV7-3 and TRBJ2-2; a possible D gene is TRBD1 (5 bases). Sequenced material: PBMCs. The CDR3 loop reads CASSLSGRSGELFF. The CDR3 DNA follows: TGTGCCAGCAGCTTATCAGGGCGGTCCGGGGAGCTGTTTTTT.